Each of the 16 T cell receptor beta chains below was sequenced from the same sample in a study of shared clonotypes between healthy human individuals. Only in-frame clones appear in the TCRdb table, and some are missing; sequencing was by immunoSEQ multiplex PCR. This table has 2.5 million or so clones, around 94% appearing once. Sequenced: naive CD4+ T cells sorted from blood. Subset meaning: CD45RA+ positively selected. The receptors come from a man aged 18 to 30 in good health.

The chain uses TRBV7-9 and TRBJ2-1; TRBD2 matches 11 bases. The CDR3 has 19 residues. The ends lost 4 bases at V and 0 bases at J; junction bases unmatched: 11. Germline assignment: CDR1 SEHNR and CDR2 FQNEAQ (reference sequence). This CDR3 reads CASSSVTSGKTNSYNEQFF. In DNA form, the CDR3 reads TGTGCCAGCAGCTCCGTGACTAGCGGGAAAACTAACTCCTACAATGAGCAGTTCTTC. Combining the CDR3 with reference TRBV7-9 and TRBJ2-1 gives the whole variable domain DTGVSQNPRHKITKRGQNVTFRCDPISEHNRLYWYRQTLGQGPEFLTYFQNEAQLEKSRLLSDRFSAERPKGSFSTLEIQRTEQGDSAMYLCASSSVTSGKTNSYNEQFFGPGTRLTVL.

Concerning this clone: One end of the junction varies from germline; a read error may be responsible. The CDR3 DNA reads as TGTGCCAGCAACTTAGACGCGAACACCTTAGCCAAAAACATTCAGTACTTC. This gives the protein CASNLDANTLAKNIQYF. The genes are TRBV11-2 and TRBJ2-4; unclear D gene. Germline-derived CDR1 and CDR2 are SGHAT and FQNNGV. The CDR3 is made up of 17 amino acids.

The V gene is TRBV28, the J gene TRBJ2-3; possible D gene TRBD2, 6 bases. Germline loops: CDR1 MDHEN, CDR2 SYDVKM. This CDR3 spans 14 amino acids. Between the trimmed V and J ends, which lost 6 bases and 0 bases, there was a span of 10 bases. The CDR3 region has the DNA TGTGCCAGCAGCGGGGGTTCTAGCACAGATACGCAGTATTTT. It is translated as CASSGGSSTDTQYF.

The V gene is TRBV28, the J gene TRBJ2-7; no clear D gene. Trimming removed 5 bases from V and 6 bases from J, with 11 bases in between. CDR1 and CDR2 (germline): MDHEN, SYDVKM. The CDR3 covers 12 residues. The CDR3 coding sequence is TGTGCCAGCAGTCATACAAGGATCGAGCAGTACTTC. It translates to CASSHTRIEQYF.

This clone was observed a single time. This chain links TRBV9 with TRBJ2-3; D gene uncertain. Germline CDR1 reads SGDLS; CDR2 reads YYNGEE. V lost 4 bases and J lost 5, with 14 bases in between. The CDR3 runs 14 residues. As DNA, the CDR3 is TGTGCCAGCAGCACAGCGCACAGTGGAGATACGCAGTATTTT. Translating gives CASSTAHSGDTQYF.

The V gene is TRBV7-2, the J gene TRBJ2-5, with a weak D call TRBD2 (5 bases). Germline V gene sequence: CDR1 SGHTA, CDR2 FQGNSA. Trimming shortened V by 2 bases and J by 4 bases, and 20 bases separated the two germline ends. CDR3 length: 17 amino acids. The CDR3 nucleotides are TGTGCCAGCAGCTTACTATTTCGGGATAAGTCGGTAGAGACCCAGTACTTC. Protein product: CASSLLFRDKSVETQYF.

The chain combines TRBV6-1 with TRBJ1-2; weak D call: TRBD1 (5 bases). The germline V gene encodes CDR1 MNHNS and CDR2 SASEGT. CDR3 length: 15 amino acids. V was clipped by 6 bases and J by 2 bases, with 16 bases between them. In DNA form, the CDR3 reads TGTGCCAGCAGACCAGAGTATCGGGGCAACTATGGCTACACCTTC. Protein product: CASRPEYRGNYGYTF.

The chain links TRBV7-2 to TRBJ1-6, with TRBD1 as a possible D gene (6 bases). The germline V gene has CDR1 SGHTA and CDR2 FQGNSA. CDR3 length equals 14 residues. V was trimmed by 4 bases and J by 7 bases, leaving 11 bases between them. CDR3 bases: TGTGCCAGCAGCTCGAGAGGGGGAAATTCACCCCTCCACTTT. Its protein product is CASSSRGGNSPLHF.

The rearrangement uses TRBV30 and TRBJ2-5; no clear D. The assigned J gene may be wrong: the sequence end matches TRBJ2-7 better. There are 12 residues in the CDR3. CDR1 and CDR2 from the germline V gene are GTSNPN and SVGIG (reference sequence). CDR3 protein: CAWSVQTREQYF. For the CDR3, the DNA is TGTGCCTGGAGTGTACAAACTCGCGAGCAGTACTTC.

The chain carries TRBV28 and TRBJ1-3, with no clear D. This CDR3 has 16 amino acids. Germline V gene data show CDR1 as MDHEN and CDR2 as SYDVKM. V shed 2 bases and J shed 0 bases, with 11 bases lying between them. CDR3 DNA sequence: TGTGCCAGCAGTTTACCGCAGCCGAGCTCTGGAAACACCATATATTTT. The encoded protein is CASSLPQPSSGNTIYF.

This chain connects TRBV6-1 to TRBJ2-1, with D perhaps being TRBD1 or TRBD2 (6 bases each). The CDR3 spans 15 residues. The V and J ends lost 1 base and 7 bases respectively, with 14 bases between them. In germline, CDR1 is MNHNS, CDR2 SASEGT. The CDR3 here is CASSEEGGRLNEQFF. The CDR3 DNA reads TGTGCCAGCAGTGAAGAAGGGGGGAGGTTAAATGAGCAGTTCTTC.

V is TRBV10-3 and J is TRBJ2-2, with 7 bases lining up with TRBD1. The CDR3 loop spans 15 amino acids. Germline V CDR1 and CDR2: ENHRY, SYGVKD. J lost 4 bases, V lost 0 bases, and 2 bases had no gene match. The CDR3 bases are TGTGCCATCAGTGAGTCGTCAGGGGGCACCGGGGAGCTGTTTTTT. Amino acid sequence: CAISESSGGTGELFF.

The chain combines TRBV30 with TRBJ1-2; D uncertain. This CDR3 is 13 amino acids long. CDR1 and CDR2 from the germline V gene are GTSNPN and SVGIG (reference sequence). V lost 5 bases and J lost 8, with 18 bases in between. The CDR3 DNA reads TGTGCCTGGGCTTCCGTCGCTTTCGGAGGCTACACCTTC. Its protein product is CAWASVAFGGYTF.

This clone was recorded once. This chain uses TRBV2 with TRBJ2-1, with TRBD2 matching 7 bases. J lost 0 bases, V lost 2 bases, and 13 bases had no gene match. CDR3 length equals 19 residues. Looked up from germline, CDR1 is SNHLY and CDR2 is FYNNEI. CDR3 in amino acids: CASSESPSGARSSYNEQFF. In DNA, the CDR3 is TGTGCCAGCAGTGAATCTCCTAGCGGAGCCAGAAGCTCCTACAATGAGCAGTTCTTC.

The count of this clone is one. The chain joins TRBV19 to TRBJ2-2, with 8 bases lining up with TRBD1. After removal of 5 bases from V and 5 bases from J, the junction contained 13 bases not matched to a gene. Germline values: CDR1 LNHDA, CDR2 SQIVND (reference sequence). This CDR3 has 17 amino acids. CDR3 in DNA: TGTGCCAGTAGTTCTCTCGGACAGGGTATTCTTACCGGGGAGCTGTTTTTT. It codes for CASSSLGQGILTGELFF.

On this clone: The sample carries other DNA sequences with the same CDR3. The rearrangement links TRBV6-5 to TRBJ1-2; D gene ambiguous. With 0 bases removed from V and 4 bases from J, the gap between germline ends came to 6 bases. This CDR3 comprises 13 residues. Germline loops: CDR1 MNHEY, CDR2 SVGAGI. This CDR3 is CASSYSPSYGYTF. As DNA, the CDR3 is TGTGCCAGCAGTTACTCGCCGTCCTATGGCTACACCTTC.